This T cell receptor (beta chain) appears in the sequencing data of a study of T cell responses to AZD1222 COVID-19 vaccine. A note on this clone: Its antigen is undetermined.

Germline V lookup: CDR1 SEHNR, CDR2 FQNEAQ (reference sequence). The CDR3 has 17 residues. The ends lost 5 bases at V and 3 bases at J; junction bases unmatched: 9. Study-level findings and limits: Sampling that yielded the repertoires occurred only after the peak T cell response. Donors, mostly white British, included more females; clonal diversity was possibly underestimated. Nearly half of the spike-specific TCRs reportedly recognize variant regions that carry no mutations.

Sequencing used immunoSEQ multiplex PCR; TCRdb keeps in-frame clones, though not all of them. The table records some 150,000 clones, 90% of them present only once. This rearrangement joins TRBV7-9 to TRBJ2-4; 11 nucleotides match TRBD1. This material consisted of peripheral blood, taken on day 0 of AZD1222 vaccination. The sequence was obtained from an adult in good health. The CDR3 region is CASSLNRDRGVKNIQYF. In DNA, the CDR3 is TGTGCCAGCAGCCTGAACCGGGACAGGGGGGTCAAAAACATTCAGTACTTC.